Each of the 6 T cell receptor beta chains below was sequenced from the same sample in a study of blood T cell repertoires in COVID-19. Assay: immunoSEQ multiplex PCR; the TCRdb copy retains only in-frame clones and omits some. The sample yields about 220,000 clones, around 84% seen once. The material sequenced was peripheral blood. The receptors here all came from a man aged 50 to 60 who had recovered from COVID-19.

The chain's CDR3 is CSVDAGSQARNYGYTF. As DNA, the CDR3 is TGCAGCGTTGATGCGGGGAGCCAGGCCCGCAACTATGGCTACACCTTC. The chain recombines TRBV29-1 with TRBJ1-2; no firm D call. V was pared by 3 bases and J by 2 bases, with 19 bases between. This CDR3 is built from 16 residues. Germline V CDR1 and CDR2: SQVTM, ANQGSEA.

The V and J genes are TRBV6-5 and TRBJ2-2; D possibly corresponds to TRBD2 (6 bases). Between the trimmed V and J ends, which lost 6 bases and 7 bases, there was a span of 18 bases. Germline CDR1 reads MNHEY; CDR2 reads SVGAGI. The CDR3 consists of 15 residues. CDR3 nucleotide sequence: TGTGCCAGCAGACCCGCTAGCGCTGGGGGCGGGGAGCTGTTTTTT. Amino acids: CASRPASAGGGELFF.

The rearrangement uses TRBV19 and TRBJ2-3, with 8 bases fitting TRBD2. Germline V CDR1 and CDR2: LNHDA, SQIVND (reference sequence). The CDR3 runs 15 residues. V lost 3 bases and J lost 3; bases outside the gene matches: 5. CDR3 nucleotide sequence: TGTGCCAGTAGTATTCGGGGGGGCGAGACAGATACGCAGTATTTT. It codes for CASSIRGGETDTQYF.

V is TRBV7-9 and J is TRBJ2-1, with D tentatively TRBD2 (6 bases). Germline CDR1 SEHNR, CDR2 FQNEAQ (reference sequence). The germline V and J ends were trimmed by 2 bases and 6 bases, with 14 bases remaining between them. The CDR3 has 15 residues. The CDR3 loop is CASSLLGGDRNEQFF. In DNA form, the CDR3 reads TGTGCCAGCAGCTTACTGGGAGGAGACCGCAATGAGCAGTTCTTC.

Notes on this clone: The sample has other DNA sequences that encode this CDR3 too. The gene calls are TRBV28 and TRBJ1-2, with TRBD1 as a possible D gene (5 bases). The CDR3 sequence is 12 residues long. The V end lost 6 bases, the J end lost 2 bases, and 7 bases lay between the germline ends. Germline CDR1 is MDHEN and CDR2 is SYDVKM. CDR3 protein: CASSTGNYGYTF. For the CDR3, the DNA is TGTGCCAGCAGCACAGGAAACTATGGCTACACCTTC.

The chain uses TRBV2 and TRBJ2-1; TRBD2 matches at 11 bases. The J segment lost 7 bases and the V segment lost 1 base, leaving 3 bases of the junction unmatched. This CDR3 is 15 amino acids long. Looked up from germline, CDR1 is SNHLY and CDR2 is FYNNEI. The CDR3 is CASSEGSSGRNEQFF. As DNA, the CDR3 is TGTGCCAGCAGTGAAGGATCTAGCGGGAGGAATGAGCAGTTCTTC.